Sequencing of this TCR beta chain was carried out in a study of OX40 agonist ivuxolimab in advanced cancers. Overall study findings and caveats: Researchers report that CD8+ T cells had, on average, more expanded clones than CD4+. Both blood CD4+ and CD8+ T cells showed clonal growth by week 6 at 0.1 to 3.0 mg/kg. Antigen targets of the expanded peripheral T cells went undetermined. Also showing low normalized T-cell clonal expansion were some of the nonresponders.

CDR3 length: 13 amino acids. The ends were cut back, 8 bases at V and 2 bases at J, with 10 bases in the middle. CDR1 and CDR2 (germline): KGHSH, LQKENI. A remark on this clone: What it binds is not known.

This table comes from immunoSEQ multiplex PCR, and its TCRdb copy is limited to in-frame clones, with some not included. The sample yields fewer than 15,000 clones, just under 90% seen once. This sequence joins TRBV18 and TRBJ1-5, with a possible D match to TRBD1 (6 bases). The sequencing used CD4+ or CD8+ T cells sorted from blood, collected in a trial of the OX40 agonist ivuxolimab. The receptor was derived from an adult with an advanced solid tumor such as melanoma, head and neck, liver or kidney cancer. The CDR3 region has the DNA TGTGCCAGCCCTAGACAGGGCAATCAGCCCCAGCATTTT. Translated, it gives CASPRQGNQPQHF.